One T cell receptor beta chain is described in this entry. Its cognate antigen is unknown. Assay used: immunoSEQ multiplex PCR; TCRdb lists only in-frame clones, some missing. The table has about 1.1 million clones, 75% to 80% seen once. These data originate in a study of shared clonotypes between healthy human individuals. Study observations and caveats: Only blood was sampled, and tissue TCR repertoires likely differ from blood ones. What naive subsets generally showed was a larger estimated richness than memory subsets showed.

Deletions cut 0 bases from V and 0 bases from J, with 9 bases between. This CDR3 contains 15 residues. Germline V lookup: CDR1 SGHKS, CDR2 YYEKEE (reference sequence). Sequencing used memory CD4+ T cells from PBMCs. Subset in this sample: CD45RA-negative fraction. The sequence was collected from a man between 18 and 35 years old in good health. Some clones in this sample may be carry-over from other donors' samples. V usage is TRBV5-5 and J usage is TRBJ1-1; D not resolved. The CDR3 spells CASSLAGRMNTEAFF. In DNA, the CDR3 is TGTGCCAGCAGCTTGGCAGGCCGCATGAACACTGAAGCTTTCTTT.